The present entry profiles one T cell receptor (beta chain) with its context. Its antigen is undetermined. Per the study methods: Junction-only sequences without quality scores came from ImmunoSEQ, so filtering differed. Clones were read by immunoSEQ multiplex PCR, and TCRdb kept only the in-frame ones, dropping some. V, J and clone size are those of that table, while D and trimming were read from the DNA. The sample includes some 2.3 million clones, over 90% seen only once; the top ten take about 0.39%. The data stem from a study of shared clonotypes between healthy human individuals. Whole-study context: Used for every donor were three CD4 naive, three CD4 memory, two CD8 naive and one CD8 memory plate. Study-level findings and limits: The generation probabilities recorded for non-shared clonotypes fell below those of clonotypes shared by all four donors.

The specimen was naive CD4+ T cells from PBMCs. Stated subset: CD45RA+ positively selected. The receptor's source is a man between 18 and 29 years old in good health. Some clones in this sample may be carry-over from other donors' samples.

The CDR3 DNA is TGTGCCAGCAGTTACGTACTAGGGGGTGGGGAGCAGTTCTTC. It translates to CASSYVLGGGEQFF. The chain couples TRBV6-5 to TRBJ2-1; D is possibly TRBD1 (6 bases). V was clipped by 2 bases and J by 10 bases, with 15 bases between them. The CDR3 contains 14 residues. Germline lookup yields CDR1 MNHEY and CDR2 SVGAGI.